This TCR beta chain was captured in a study of Ad26.COV2.S vaccination and SARS-CoV-2 variants. Study at large: In the COV1001 trial, the donor was in the Ad26.COV2.S arm. Ad26.COV2.S shots went into the muscle once or twice, 56 days apart. Points from the study as a whole: Responses of T cells in total may have been underestimated by the TCR breadth and depth analyses. The study found similar non-spike TCR breadth in vaccine and placebo recipients.

This clone was observed a single time. Antigen: not known. Generated by immunoSEQ multiplex PCR, the TCRdb table keeps only in-frame clones and is missing some. The top ten clones hold 2% to 2.5% of a sample with 300,000 to 350,000 clones, around 85% of them seen once. Treatment of the sample: around 19 received Ad26.COV2.S at low or high dose, single or two shots; roughly five received placebo; per-sample allocation not given. Repertoires come from day 63 after the first vaccine or placebo injection. Sequencing was performed on peripheral blood, taken in a trial of Ad26.COV2.S vaccine versus placebo. The sequence derives from a person aged 18-65 years who received the Ad26.COV2.S COVID-19 vaccine or a placebo.

CDR3 bases: TGTGCCAGTAAGGGATTAAACACCGGGGAGCTGTTTTTT. Translated, it gives CASKGLNTGELFF. V and J are TRBV19 and TRBJ2-2; no clear D. Between the trimmed V and J ends, which lost 7 bases and 2 bases, there was a span of 8 bases. This CDR3 has 13 residues. CDR1 is LNHDA, CDR2 SQIVND, per germline (reference sequence). The variable domain in full, with the rest retrieved from reference TRBV19 and TRBJ2-2, is DGGITQSPKYLFRKEGQNVTLSCEQNLNHDAMYWYRQDPGQGLRLIYYSQIVNDFQKGDIAEGYSVSREKKESFPLTVTSAQKNPTAFYLCASKGLNTGELFFGEGSRLTVL.